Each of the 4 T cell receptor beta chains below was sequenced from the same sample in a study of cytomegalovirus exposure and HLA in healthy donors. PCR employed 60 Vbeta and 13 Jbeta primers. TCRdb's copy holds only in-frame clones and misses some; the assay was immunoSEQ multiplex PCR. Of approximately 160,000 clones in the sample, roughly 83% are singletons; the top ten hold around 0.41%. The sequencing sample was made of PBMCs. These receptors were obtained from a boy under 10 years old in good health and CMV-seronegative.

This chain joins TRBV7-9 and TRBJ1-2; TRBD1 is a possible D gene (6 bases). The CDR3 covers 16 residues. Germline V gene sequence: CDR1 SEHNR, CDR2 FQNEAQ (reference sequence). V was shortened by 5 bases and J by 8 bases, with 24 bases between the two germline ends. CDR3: CASSQLTNSRGWGYTF. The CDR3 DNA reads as TGTGCCAGCAGCCAACTCACAAACTCCAGGGGCTGGGGCTACACCTTC. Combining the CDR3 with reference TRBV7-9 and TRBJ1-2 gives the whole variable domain DTGVSQNPRHKITKRGQNVTFRCDPISEHNRLYWYRQTLGQGPEFLTYFQNEAQLEKSRLLSDRFSAERPKGSFSTLEIQRTEQGDSAMYLCASSQLTNSRGWGYTFGSGTRLTVV.

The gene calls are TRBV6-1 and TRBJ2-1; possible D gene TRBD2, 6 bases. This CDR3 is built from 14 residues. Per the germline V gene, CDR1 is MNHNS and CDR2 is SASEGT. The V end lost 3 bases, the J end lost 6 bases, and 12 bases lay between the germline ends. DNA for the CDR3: TGTGCCAGCAGTGATAGGGGACTTAGCAATGAGCAGTTCTTC. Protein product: CASSDRGLSNEQFF.

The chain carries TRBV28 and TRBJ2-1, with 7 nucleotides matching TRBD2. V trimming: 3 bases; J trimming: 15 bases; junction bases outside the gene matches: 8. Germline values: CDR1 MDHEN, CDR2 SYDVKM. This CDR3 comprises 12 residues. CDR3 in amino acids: CASSLRERSGFF. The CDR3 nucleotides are TGTGCCAGCAGTTTGCGGGAGCGGTCGGGGTTCTTC.

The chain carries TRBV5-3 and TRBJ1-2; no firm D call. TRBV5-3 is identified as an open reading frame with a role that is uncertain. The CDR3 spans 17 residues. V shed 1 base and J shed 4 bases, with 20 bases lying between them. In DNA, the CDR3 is TGTGCCAGAAGCTTGAAGTGGTTGACTTCTCCTTCCTATGGCTACACCTTC. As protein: CARSLKWLTSPSYGYTF.